A single sample is the source of the 21 T cell receptor beta chains below, sequenced in a study of T cell responses to AZD1222 COVID-19 vaccine. Some clones are missing from TCRdb's copy, which holds only in-frame ones; the method was immunoSEQ multiplex PCR. This sample yields more than 75,000 clones, of which roughly 90% are seen a single time; approximately 30% belongs to the top ten. The material was peripheral blood, obtained on day 0 of AZD1222 vaccination. The receptors were gathered from an adult in good health.

This clone was found once. The V and J genes are TRBV24-1 and TRBJ1-2, with 11 bases fitting TRBD1. Trimming removed 9 bases from V and 3 bases from J; junction bases left unmatched: 11. From germline, CDR1 is KGHDR and CDR2 SFDVKD. The CDR3 sequence is 16 residues long. The CDR3 is CATAGDRGEEDYGYTF. The CDR3, as DNA: TGTGCCACCGCCGGGGACAGGGGGGAGGAGGACTATGGCTACACCTTC.

The chain employs TRBV2 and TRBJ2-6; no reliable D call. The length of the CDR3 is 15 residues. Trimming pared 5 bases from V and 0 bases from J, leaving 8 bases between. CDR1 and CDR2 (germline): SNHLY, FYNNEI. The CDR3 DNA follows: TGTGCCAGCAGTCGCGTGGGCTCTGGGGCCAACGTCCTGACTTTC. This encodes CASSRVGSGANVLTF.

The rearrangement links TRBV19 to TRBJ2-3; possibly TRBD2 for D (5 bases). This CDR3 is built from 15 residues. Between the trimmed V and J ends, which lost 2 bases and 0 bases, there was a span of 9 bases. CDR1 LNHDA and CDR2 SQIVND come from the germline V gene (reference sequence). Written as DNA, the CDR3 is TGTGCCAGTAGTATACTGGGAGAGAGCACAGATACGCAGTATTTT. Amino acid sequence: CASSILGESTDTQYF.

The chain has TRBV24-1 and TRBJ2-7, with D possibly TRBD1 on 5 matching bases. This CDR3 has 15 amino acids. The germline V gene has CDR1 KGHDR and CDR2 SFDVKD. With 3 bases removed from V and 2 bases from J, the gap between germline ends came to 13 bases. CDR3 region: CATSDPSRVPYEQYF. In nucleotides, the CDR3 is TGTGCCACCAGTGATCCTTCCAGGGTCCCCTACGAGCAGTACTTC.

This clone was picked up one time. V is TRBV19 and J is TRBJ2-5, with 11 bases identical to TRBD2. The V gene end was trimmed by 3 bases and the J gene end by 3 bases; junction bases not matched to a gene: 3. Germline CDR1 is LNHDA and CDR2 is SQIVND (reference sequence). The CDR3 spans 15 residues. Here the CDR3 reads CASSMGLAVKETQYF. The CDR3 DNA reads TGTGCCAGTAGTATGGGACTAGCGGTGAAAGAGACCCAGTACTTC.

The chain links TRBV27 to TRBJ1-1; no clear D gene. The V end lost 0 bases, the J end lost 0 bases, and 17 bases lay between the germline ends. Germline CDR1 MNHEY, CDR2 SMNVEV (reference sequence). The CDR3 is 18 amino acids. CDR3 DNA: TGTGCCAGCAGTTTATCCACAGTGTTGCTCTACATGAACACTGAAGCTTTCTTT. Its protein is CASSLSTVLLYMNTEAFF.

The chain uses TRBV30 and TRBJ1-2; the match to TRBD1 covers 8 bases. From germline, CDR1 is GTSNPN and CDR2 SVGIG (reference sequence). This CDR3 contains 13 residues. The V gene end was trimmed by 3 bases and the J gene end by 6 bases; junction bases not matched to a gene: 6. The DNA for the CDR3 is TGTGCCTGGAGGATACAGGGGGGGGATGGCTACACCTTC. Amino acid sequence: CAWRIQGGDGYTF.

The V call is TRBV30, the J call TRBJ2-2, with 9 bases fitting TRBD1. Trimming took 3 bases from V and 2 from J; bases not matched to a gene: 1. The V gene's germline CDR1 is GTSNPN and CDR2 SVGIG (reference sequence). This CDR3 spans 14 amino acids. The CDR3 reads CAWRQGANTGELFF. The CDR3 nucleotides read TGTGCCTGGAGACAGGGGGCCAACACCGGGGAGCTGTTTTTT.

V usage is TRBV30 and J usage is TRBJ2-7; D remains ambiguous. There are 13 residues in the CDR3. The germline V gene has CDR1 GTSNPN and CDR2 SVGIG (reference sequence). V dropped 0 bases and J dropped 3 bases, with 9 bases sitting between them. The CDR3 DNA reads as TGTGCCTGGAGTGTACTCAACCTCTACGAGCAGTACTTC. Protein product: CAWSVLNLYEQYF. Combining the CDR3 with reference TRBV30 and TRBJ2-7 gives the whole variable domain SQTIHQWPATLVQPVGSPLSLECTVEGTSNPNLYWYRQAAGRGLQLLFYSVGIGQISSEVPQNLSASRPQDRQFILSSKKLLLSDSGFYLCAWSVLNLYEQYFGPGTRLTVT.

This chain connects TRBV27 to TRBJ2-1; D remains ambiguous. V dropped 5 bases and J dropped 1 base, with 12 bases sitting between them. Per the germline V gene, CDR1 is MNHEY and CDR2 is SMNVEV (reference sequence). The CDR3 extends over 15 amino acids. In nucleotides, the CDR3 is TGTGCCAGCAGTCCACGGCCCCTTTCCTACAATGAGCAGTTCTTC. Translated: CASSPRPLSYNEQFF.

This clone has a single count. V usage is TRBV6-2 or TRBV6-3 and J usage is TRBJ1-5, with 7 bases lining up with TRBD1. This CDR3 region has 14 residues. V was clipped by 5 bases and J by 3 bases; unmatched bases: 4. Looked up from germline, CDR1 is MNHEY and CDR2 is SVGEGT. The CDR3 is CASSGDSHNQPQHF. The CDR3 bases are TGTGCCAGCAGTGGGGACAGCCACAATCAGCCCCAGCATTTT.

The chain is built from TRBV3-1 (or the pseudogene TRBV3-2) and TRBJ2-7, with no clear D. This CDR3 is built from 13 residues. Per germline, CDR1 LGHDT and CDR2 YNNKEL (reference sequence). Trimming stripped 5 bases from V and 1 base from J, with 9 bases between. In nucleotides, the CDR3 is TGTGCCAGCAGCACCACAGTATCCTACGAGCAGTACTTC. Encoded protein: CASSTTVSYEQYF.

Relative to its sample, this clone is medium-sized. The chain couples TRBV3-1 (or the pseudogene TRBV3-2) to TRBJ1-2; 7 bases are a match to TRBD1. The germline V gene encodes CDR1 LGHDT and CDR2 YNNKEL (reference sequence). The V and J ends lost 4 bases and 4 bases, in that order; junction bases with no gene match: 12. The CDR3 spans 16 residues. CDR3 sequence (DNA): TGTGCCAGCAGCCCCCCGACAGGGAAGGGGGGCTATGGCTACACCTTC. Translation: CASSPPTGKGGYGYTF.

The rearrangement uses TRBV19 and TRBJ1-5; no definite D call. This CDR3 is built from 15 residues. Germline assignment: CDR1 LNHDA and CDR2 SQIVND (reference sequence). V lost 4 bases to trimming and J lost 1 base, with 11 bases between them. The CDR3 loop is CASSSQTISNQPQHF. Here the CDR3 DNA reads TGTGCCAGTAGTAGTCAAACCATAAGCAATCAGCCCCAGCATTTT.

The CDR3 sequence is CASSNRQTNNEKLFF. The DNA of the CDR3 is TGCGCCAGCAGCAACCGACAGACTAATAATGAAAAACTGTTTTTT. This chain uses TRBV5-1 with TRBJ1-4; D might be TRBD1 (5 bases). V gave up 4 bases and J gave up 4 bases, with 14 bases separating them. The CDR3 consists of 15 residues. Germline V gene data show CDR1 as SGHRS and CDR2 as YFSETQ.

This chain links TRBV28 with TRBJ2-7; D is possibly TRBD1 (5 bases). V was pared by 6 bases and J by 2 bases, with 11 bases between. This CDR3 spans 13 amino acids. CDR1 is MDHEN and CDR2 is SYDVKM in the germline V gene. In DNA form, the CDR3 reads TGTGCCAGCAGGTCCGTGGGGCCCTACGAGCAGTACTTC. Translating it yields CASRSVGPYEQYF.

The chain employs TRBV6-6 and TRBJ2-4; the D gene could be TRBD1 or TRBD2 (5 bases each). CDR3 length equals 14 residues. V was shortened by 6 bases and J by 6 bases, with 15 bases between the two germline ends. In germline, CDR1 is MNHNY, CDR2 SVGAGI (reference sequence). The CDR3 nucleotides are TGTGCCAGCAGAGGGCCTATTGGGGGAAACATTCAGTACTTC. It encodes CASRGPIGGNIQYF.

The J gene is TRBJ2-7, the V gene TRBV14; 8 bases are a match to TRBD2. The CDR3 sequence is 14 residues long. The germline gives CDR1 SGHDN, CDR2 FVKESK. The V gene end was trimmed by 7 bases and the J gene end by 1 base; junction bases not matched to a gene: 6. CDR3 protein: CASKRRGGSYEQYF. The DNA for the CDR3 is TGTGCCAGCAAGCGTCGGGGGGGTTCCTACGAGCAGTACTTC. Drawing the rest from reference TRBV14 and TRBJ2-7, the complete variable domain is EAGVTQFPSHSVIEKGQTVTLRCDPISGHDNLYWYRRVMGKEIKFLLHFVKESKQDESGMPNNRFLAERTGGTYSTLKVQPAELEDSGVYFCASKRRGGSYEQYFGPGTRLTVT.

The rearrangement uses TRBV18 and TRBJ2-7, with D hard to call. The CDR3 consists of 12 residues. V lost 5 bases and J lost 5, with 10 bases in between. Germline lookup yields CDR1 KGHSH and CDR2 LQKENI. Here the CDR3 reads CASSSDFNEQYF. In DNA form, the CDR3 reads TGTGCCAGCTCATCCGACTTCAACGAGCAGTACTTC.

The chain couples TRBV6-2 or TRBV6-3 to TRBJ2-7, with D possibly matching TRBD1 (6 bases). The CDR3 sequence is 15 residues long. V was shortened by 5 bases and J by 2 bases, with 16 bases between the two germline ends. The germline CDR1 and CDR2 sequences are MNHEY and SVGEGT. The CDR3 loop reads CASSQSRGGPYEQYF. Here the CDR3 DNA reads TGTGCCAGCAGTCAATCGCGAGGGGGTCCCTACGAGCAGTACTTC.

The chain carries TRBV27 and TRBJ2-7, with D perhaps TRBD1 or TRBD2 (5 bases each). This CDR3 has 15 residues. V lost 3 bases and J 7 bases, leaving 19 bases between the germline ends. Germline lookup yields CDR1 MNHEY and CDR2 SMNVEV (reference sequence). CDR3 bases: TGTGCCAGCAGTTTCGGGTCTGGGGGTTCGTCTGAGCAGTACTTC. As protein: CASSFGSGGSSEQYF.